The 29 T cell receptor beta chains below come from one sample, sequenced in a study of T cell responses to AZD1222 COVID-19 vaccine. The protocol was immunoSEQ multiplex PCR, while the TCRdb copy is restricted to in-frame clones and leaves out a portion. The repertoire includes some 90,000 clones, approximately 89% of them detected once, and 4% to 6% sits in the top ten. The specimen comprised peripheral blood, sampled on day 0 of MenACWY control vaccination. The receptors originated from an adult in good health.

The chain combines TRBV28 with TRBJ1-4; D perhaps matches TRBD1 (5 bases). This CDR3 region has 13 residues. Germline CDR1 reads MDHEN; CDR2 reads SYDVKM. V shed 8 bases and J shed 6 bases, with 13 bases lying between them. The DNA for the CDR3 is TGTGCCAGCGACGGGGGGTATCATGAAAAACTGTTTTTT. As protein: CASDGGYHEKLFF. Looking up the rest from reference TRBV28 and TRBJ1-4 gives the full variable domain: DVKVTQSSRYLVKRTGEKVFLECVQDMDHENMFWYRQDPGLGLRLIYFSYDVKMKEKGDIPEGYSVSREKKERFSLILESASTNQTSMYLCASDGGYHEKLFFGSGTQLSVL.

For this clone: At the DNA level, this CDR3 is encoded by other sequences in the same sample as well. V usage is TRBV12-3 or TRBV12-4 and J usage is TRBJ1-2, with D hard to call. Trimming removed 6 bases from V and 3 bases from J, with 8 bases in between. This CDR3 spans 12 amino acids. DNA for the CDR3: TGTGCCAGCAGCCCTAGAGACTATGGCTACACCTTC. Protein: CASSPRDYGYTF.

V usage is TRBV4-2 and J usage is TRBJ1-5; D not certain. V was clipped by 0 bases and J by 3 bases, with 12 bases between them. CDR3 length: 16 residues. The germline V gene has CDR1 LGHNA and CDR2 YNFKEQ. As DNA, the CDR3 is TGTGCCAGCAGCCAAGAGGCGTCTGAGAACAATCAGCCCCAGCATTTT. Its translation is CASSQEASENNQPQHF.

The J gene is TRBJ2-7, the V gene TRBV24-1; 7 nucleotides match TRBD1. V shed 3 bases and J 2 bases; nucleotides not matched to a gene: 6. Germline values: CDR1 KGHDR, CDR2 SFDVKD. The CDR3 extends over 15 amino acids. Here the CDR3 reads CATSDNRGKAYEQYF. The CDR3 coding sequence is TGTGCCACCAGTGATAACAGGGGAAAGGCCTACGAGCAGTACTTC.

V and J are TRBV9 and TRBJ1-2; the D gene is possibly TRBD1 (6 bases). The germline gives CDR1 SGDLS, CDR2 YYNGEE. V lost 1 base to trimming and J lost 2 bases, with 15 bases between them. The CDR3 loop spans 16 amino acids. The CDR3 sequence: CASSVSPAGANYGYTF. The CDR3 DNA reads TGTGCCAGCAGCGTATCACCCGCAGGGGCGAACTATGGCTACACCTTC.

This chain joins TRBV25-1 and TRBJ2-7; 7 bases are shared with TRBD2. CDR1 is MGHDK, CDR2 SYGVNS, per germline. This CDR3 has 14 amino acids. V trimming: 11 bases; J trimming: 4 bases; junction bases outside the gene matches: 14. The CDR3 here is CASKGAGEVYEQYF. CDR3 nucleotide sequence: TGTGCCTCCAAAGGGGCGGGAGAAGTGTACGAGCAGTACTTC.

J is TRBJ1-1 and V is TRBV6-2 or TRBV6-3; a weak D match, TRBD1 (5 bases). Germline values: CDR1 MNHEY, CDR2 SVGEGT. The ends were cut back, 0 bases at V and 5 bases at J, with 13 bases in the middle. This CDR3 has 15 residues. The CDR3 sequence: CASSYSTGTRTEAFF. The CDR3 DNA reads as TGTGCCAGCAGTTACTCTACGGGGACGAGGACTGAAGCTTTCTTT.

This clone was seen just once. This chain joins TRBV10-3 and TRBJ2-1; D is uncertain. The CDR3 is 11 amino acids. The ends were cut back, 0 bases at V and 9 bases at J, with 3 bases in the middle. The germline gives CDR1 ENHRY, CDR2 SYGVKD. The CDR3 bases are TGTGCCATCAGTGAGTCGAGTGAGCAGTTCTTC. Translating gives CAISESSEQFF.

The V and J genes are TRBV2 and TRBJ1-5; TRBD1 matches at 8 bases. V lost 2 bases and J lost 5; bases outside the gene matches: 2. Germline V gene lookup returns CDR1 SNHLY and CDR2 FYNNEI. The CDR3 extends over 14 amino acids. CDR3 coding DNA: TGTGCCAGCAGTGAACAGACAGGGGATCAGCCCCAGCATTTT. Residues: CASSEQTGDQPQHF. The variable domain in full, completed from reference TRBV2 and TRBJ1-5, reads EPEVTQTPSHQVTQMGQEVILRCVPISNHLYFYWYRQILGQKVEFLVSFYNNEISEKSEIFDDQFSVERPDGSNFTLKIRSTKLEDSAMYFCASSEQTGDQPQHFGDGTRLSIL.

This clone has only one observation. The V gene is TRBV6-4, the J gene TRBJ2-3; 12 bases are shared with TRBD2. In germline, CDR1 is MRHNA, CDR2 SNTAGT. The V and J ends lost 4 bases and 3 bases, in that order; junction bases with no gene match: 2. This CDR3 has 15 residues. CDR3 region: CASSVLAGGTDTQYF. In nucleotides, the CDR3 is TGTGCCAGCAGTGTCCTAGCGGGAGGGACAGATACGCAGTATTTT.

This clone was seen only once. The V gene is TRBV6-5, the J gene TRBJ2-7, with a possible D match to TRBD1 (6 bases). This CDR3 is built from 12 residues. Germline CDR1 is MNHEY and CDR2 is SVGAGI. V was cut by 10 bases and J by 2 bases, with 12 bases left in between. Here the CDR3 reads CAIKTGPYEQYF. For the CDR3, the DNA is TGTGCCATCAAGACAGGCCCCTACGAGCAGTACTTC.

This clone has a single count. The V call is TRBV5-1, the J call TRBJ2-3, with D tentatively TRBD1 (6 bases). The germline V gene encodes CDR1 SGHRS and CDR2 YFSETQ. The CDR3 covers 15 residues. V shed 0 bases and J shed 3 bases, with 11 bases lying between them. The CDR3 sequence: CASSLGGQRTDTQYF. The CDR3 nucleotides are TGCGCCAGCAGCTTGGGCGGACAGAGGACAGATACGCAGTATTTT.

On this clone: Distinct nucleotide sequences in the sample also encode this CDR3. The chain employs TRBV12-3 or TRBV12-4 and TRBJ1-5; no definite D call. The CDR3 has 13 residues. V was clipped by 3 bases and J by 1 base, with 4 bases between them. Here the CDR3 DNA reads TGTGCCAGCAGTTTTGGCAGCAATCAGCCCCAGCATTTT. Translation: CASSFGSNQPQHF.

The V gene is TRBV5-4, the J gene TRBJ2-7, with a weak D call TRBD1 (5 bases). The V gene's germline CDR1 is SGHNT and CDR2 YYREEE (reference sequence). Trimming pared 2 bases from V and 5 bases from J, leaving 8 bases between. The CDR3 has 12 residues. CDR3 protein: CASSLDSDEQYF. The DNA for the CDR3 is TGTGCCAGCAGCTTAGACAGCGACGAGCAGTACTTC.

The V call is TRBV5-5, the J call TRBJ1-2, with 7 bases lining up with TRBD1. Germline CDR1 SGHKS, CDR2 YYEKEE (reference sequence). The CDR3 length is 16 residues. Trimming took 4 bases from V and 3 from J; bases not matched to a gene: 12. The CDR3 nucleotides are TGTGCCAGCAGCCGGACGGATACAGGGGTAGACTATGGCTACACCTTC. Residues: CASSRTDTGVDYGYTF.

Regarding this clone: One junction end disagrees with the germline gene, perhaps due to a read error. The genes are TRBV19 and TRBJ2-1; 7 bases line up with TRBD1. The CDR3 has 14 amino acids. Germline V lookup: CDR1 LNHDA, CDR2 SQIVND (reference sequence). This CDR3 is CASSTGQVLAEPFF. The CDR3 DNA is TGTGCCAGTAGTACCGGACAGGTTTTGGCCGAGCCGTTCTTC.

The CDR3 coding sequence is TGTGCCAGTAGTCCCATCATGAACACTGAAGCTTTCTTT. Translated: CASSPIMNTEAFF. This chain joins TRBV19 and TRBJ1-1; D unresolved. This CDR3 is 13 amino acids long. The germline CDR1 and CDR2 sequences are LNHDA and SQIVND (reference sequence). V lost 5 bases to trimming and J lost 0 bases, with 7 bases between them.

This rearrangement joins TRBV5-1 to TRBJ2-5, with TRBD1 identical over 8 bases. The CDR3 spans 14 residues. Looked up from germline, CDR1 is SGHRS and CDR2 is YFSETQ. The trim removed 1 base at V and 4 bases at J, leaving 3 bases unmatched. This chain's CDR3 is CASSLSQGAETQYF. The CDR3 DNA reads TGCGCCAGCAGCTTGAGCCAGGGGGCAGAGACCCAGTACTTC.

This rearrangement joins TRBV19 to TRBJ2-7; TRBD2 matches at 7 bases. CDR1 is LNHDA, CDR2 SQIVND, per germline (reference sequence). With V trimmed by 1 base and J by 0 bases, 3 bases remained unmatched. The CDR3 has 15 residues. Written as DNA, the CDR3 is TGTGCCAGTAGTATAGCTAGCGGCGGCTCCTACGAGCAGTACTTC. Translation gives CASSIASGGSYEQYF.

DNA for the CDR3: TGTGCCACCAGTGGAGATAGCAAGGACATTCAGTACTTC. Translation: CATSGDSKDIQYF. The V gene is TRBV24-1, the J gene TRBJ2-4; D call uncertain. Germline CDR1 KGHDR, CDR2 SFDVKD. The V and J ends lost 5 bases and 8 bases respectively, with 12 bases between them. The CDR3 contains 13 residues.

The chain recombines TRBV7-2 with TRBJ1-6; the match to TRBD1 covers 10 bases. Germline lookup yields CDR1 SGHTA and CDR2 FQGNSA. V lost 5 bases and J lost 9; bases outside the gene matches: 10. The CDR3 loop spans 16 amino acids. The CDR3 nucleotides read TGTGCCAGCAGCCCCGCCCCGGGACAGGGGACTTCACCCCTCCACTTT. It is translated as CASSPAPGQGTSPLHF.

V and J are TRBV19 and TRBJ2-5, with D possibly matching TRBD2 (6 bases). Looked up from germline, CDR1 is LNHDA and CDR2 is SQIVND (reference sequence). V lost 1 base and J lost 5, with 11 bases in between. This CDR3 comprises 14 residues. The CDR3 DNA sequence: TGTGCCAGTAGTATAGGGGAGGCGGCGGAGACCCAGTACTTC. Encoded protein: CASSIGEAAETQYF.

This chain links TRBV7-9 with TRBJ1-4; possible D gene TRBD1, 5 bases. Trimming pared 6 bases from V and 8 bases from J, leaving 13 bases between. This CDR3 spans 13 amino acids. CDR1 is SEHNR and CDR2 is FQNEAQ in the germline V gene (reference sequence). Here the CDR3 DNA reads TGTGCCAGCAGTCGTTCGGGGGAAGAAAAACTGTTTTTT. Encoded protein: CASSRSGEEKLFF.

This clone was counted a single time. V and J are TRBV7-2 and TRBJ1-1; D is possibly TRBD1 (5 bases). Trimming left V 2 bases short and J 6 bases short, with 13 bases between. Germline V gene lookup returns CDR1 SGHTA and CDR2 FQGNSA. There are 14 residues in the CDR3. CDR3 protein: CASSLQGGQPEAFF. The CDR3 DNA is TGTGCCAGCAGCTTACAGGGAGGCCAGCCTGAAGCTTTCTTT.

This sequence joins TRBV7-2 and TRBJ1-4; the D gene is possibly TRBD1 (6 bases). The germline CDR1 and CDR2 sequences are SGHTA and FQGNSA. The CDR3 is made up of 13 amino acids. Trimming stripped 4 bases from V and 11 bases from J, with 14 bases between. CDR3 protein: CASSSSPQGKLFF. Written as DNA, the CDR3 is TGTGCCAGCAGCTCCTCGCCACAGGGCAAACTGTTTTTT.

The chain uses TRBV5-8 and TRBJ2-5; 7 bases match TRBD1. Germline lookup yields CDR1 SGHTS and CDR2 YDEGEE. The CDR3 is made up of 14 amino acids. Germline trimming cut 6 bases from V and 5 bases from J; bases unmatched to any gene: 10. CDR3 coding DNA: TGTGCCAGCATCCCAGGGGGAATCAGGGAGACCCAGTACTTC. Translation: CASIPGGIRETQYF.

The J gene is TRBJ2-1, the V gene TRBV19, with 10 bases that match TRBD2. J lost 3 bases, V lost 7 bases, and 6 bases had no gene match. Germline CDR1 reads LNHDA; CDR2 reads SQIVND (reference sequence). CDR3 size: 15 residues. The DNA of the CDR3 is TGTGCCAGTACCGATGGGACTAGCGACTACAATGAGCAGTTCTTC. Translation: CASTDGTSDYNEQFF. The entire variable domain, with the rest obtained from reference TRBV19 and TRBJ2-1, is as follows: DGGITQSPKYLFRKEGQNVTLSCEQNLNHDAMYWYRQDPGQGLRLIYYSQIVNDFQKGDIAEGYSVSREKKESFPLTVTSAQKNPTAFYLCASTDGTSDYNEQFFGPGTRLTVL.

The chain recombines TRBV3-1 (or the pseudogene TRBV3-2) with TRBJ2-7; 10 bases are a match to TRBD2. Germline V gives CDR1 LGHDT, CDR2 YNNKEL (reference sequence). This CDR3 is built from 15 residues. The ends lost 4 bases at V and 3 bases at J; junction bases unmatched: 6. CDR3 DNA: TGTGCCAGCAGCCGACTAGCGGGCGTAAACTACGAGCAGTACTTC. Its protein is CASSRLAGVNYEQYF.

CDR3 DNA sequence: TGTGCCATCAGTGACTTCCGGGACAGGGGAACTGGGGCCAACGTCCTGACTTTC. Its protein product is CAISDFRDRGTGANVLTF. J is TRBJ2-6 and V is TRBV10-3, with 10 bases lining up with TRBD1. V trimming: 3 bases; J trimming: 2 bases; junction bases outside the gene matches: 7. In germline, CDR1 is ENHRY, CDR2 SYGVKD. This CDR3 is 18 amino acids long.